These T cell receptor beta chains were read from a single sample in a study of CD8+ T cells in alopecia areata. TCRdb's table, derived via immunoSEQ multiplex PCR, lists solely in-frame clones and lacks some. The sample contains under 350,000 clones, roughly 50% of which appear only once. The starting material was CD4+ T cells sorted from blood, obtained at week 24, from a patient treated with tofacitinib. All receptors come from a human donor with alopecia areata. CDR3s include the opening cysteine and the closing phenylalanine or tryptophan. The D gene is left open where the match is weak. Where a row states a size, it is once, few, many or the class of an expanded clone; other rows omit it.

>17|TRBV15|TRBJ2-5|TRBD2|.
TGTGCCACCAGCAGAGAACCCCGGACTAGCTACCAAGAGACCCAGTACTTC
CATSREPRTSYQETQYF
>12|TRBV10-3|TRBJ1-2|TRBD1|few
TGTGCCATCAGACAGGGGGCAGACGGCTACACCTTC
CAIRQGADGYTF
>14|TRBV6-5|TRBJ2-7|TRBD1|.
TGTGCCAGCAGTTACTCGGGACAGGGTTACGAGCAGTACTTC
CASSYSGQGYEQYF
>15|TRBV4-2|TRBJ1-1|.|.
TGTGCCAGCAGCCAAGTTTTGTCGGGGGGCACTGAAGCTTTCTTT
CASSQVLSGGTEAFF
>13|TRBV10-3|TRBJ2-3|.|.
TGTGCCATCAGGGCAGGGGGCACAGATACGCAGTATTTT
CAIRAGGTDTQYF
>16|TRBV7-8|TRBJ2-7|.|.
TGTGCCAGCAGCTTATCTCGCGTGGGGGCCAAGTACGAGCAGTACTTC
CASSLSRVGAKYEQYF
>17|TRBV27|TRBJ2-2|TRBD2|.
TGTGCCAGCAGGAATCGGGGGAGGGCCGCGAACACCGGGGAGCTGTTTTTT
CASRNRGRAANTGELFF
>15|TRBV30|TRBJ1-6|TRBD1|.
TGTGCCTGGAGAGGGACAGCATCCTATAATTCACCCCTCCACTTT
CAWRGTASYNSPLHF
>15|TRBV7-6|TRBJ1-5|.|.
TGTGCCAGCAGCTTAGATACCGGGTGGGGCCAGCCCCAGCATTTT
CASSLDTGWGQPQHF
>12|TRBV30|TRBJ1-1|.|.
TGTGCCTGGAGTGCCCGGGAGAGGTCAGCTTTCTTT
CAWSARERSAFF
>15|TRBV10-3|TRBJ1-5|.|few
TGTGCCATCAGTGACAGGGTGGAAGGCAATCAGCCCCAGCATTTT
CAISDRVEGNQPQHF
>13|TRBV29-1|TRBJ2-7|.|.
TGCAGCGGGGGGCAAGGGCTGGGTTATGAGCAGTACTTC
CSGGQGLGYEQYF
>14|TRBV29-1|TRBJ2-5|TRBD1|few
TGCAGCGTAGGGACAGACAGGTACCAAGAGACCCAGTACTTC
CSVGTDRYQETQYF
>13|TRBV7-9|TRBJ2-7|TRBD2|.
TGTGCCAGCAGCGCTAGCGGTACCTACGAGCAGTACTTC
CASSASGTYEQYF
>17|TRBV7-2|TRBJ2-5|TRBD2|few
TGTGCCAGCAGCCCGCGACTTCGGCGGGGGGCCCAAGAGACCCAGTACTTC
CASSPRLRRGAQETQYF
>16|TRBV4-2|TRBJ2-1|TRBD2|.
TGTGCCAGCAGCCAAGGGACTAGCGGGTTCGGGGGTGAGCAGTTCTTC
CASSQGTSGFGGEQFF
>18|TRBV5-4|TRBJ1-2|.|once
TGTGCCAGCAGCTTGGACAGGCGATGGAAGAACATTAACTATGGCTACACCTTC
CASSLDRRWKNINYGYTF
>15|TRBV10-3|TRBJ1-4|.|.
TGTGCCATCAGTGAAGTCAGGGGTGGGAATGAAAAACTGTTTTTT
CAISEVRGGNEKLFF
>14|TRBV5-1|TRBJ2-7|.|few
TGCGCCAGCAGCTTGGTCGGCAGGACCTACGAGCAGTACTTC
CASSLVGRTYEQYF
>13|TRBV6-1|TRBJ2-4|.|.
TGTGCCAGCAGTGAATCTGTGGAAAACATTCAGTACTTC
CASSESVENIQYF